This T cell receptor beta chain stems from a study of blood T cell repertoires in COVID-19. This CDR3 spans 14 amino acids. The V gene lost 5 bases and the J gene lost 0 bases, with 14 bases spanning the gap. CDR1 is SQVTM, CDR2 ANQGSEA, per germline. Libraries were prepared by immunoSEQ multiplex PCR; TCRdb keeps only in-frame clonotypes and omits some of them. The table has a few hundred thousand clones, around 80% seen once. This receptor was identified in a man aged 35-49 years who had been exposed to COVID-19. The V gene is TRBV29-1, the J gene TRBJ2-7; possible D gene TRBD1, 6 bases. Specimen: PBMCs or T cells enriched from blood (not recorded which). The CDR3 is CSVLDSLGSYEQYF. The DNA for the CDR3 is TGCAGCGTTCTGGACAGTCTGGGCTCCTACGAGCAGTACTTC.